The sequence of this T cell receptor beta chain was determined in a study of shared clonotypes between healthy human individuals. Study-level findings and limits: Naive subsets generally had larger estimated richness than memory subsets. Sequencing depth was expected to affect clonotype sharing among donors. Clonotypes that were shared across a handful of donors made up around 5% of naive CD4 clonotypes. Non-shared clonotypes had lower generation probabilities than clonotypes shared by all four sorted-subset donors.

The method was immunoSEQ multiplex PCR; TCRdb's version includes in-frame clones alone and lacks a portion of them. The sample has some 2 million clones, around 95% seen once. In germline, CDR1 is MNHEY, CDR2 SMNVEV (reference sequence). This CDR3 has 15 amino acids. The V end was cut by 2 bases, the J end by 1 base, with 12 bases between. Regarding this clone: The target antigen is unknown.

The sequence came from a man aged 18 to 35 in good health. The sequencing input was naive CD4+ T cells sorted from blood. Subset described: CD45RA+ positively selected. The rearrangement links TRBV27 to TRBJ2-7; D is unresolved. CDR3 in amino acids: CASSLQRSPSYEQYF. CDR3 nucleotide sequence: TGTGCCAGCAGTTTACAACGGAGCCCGTCCTACGAGCAGTACTTC.